The rows below give T cell receptor beta chains drawn from one sample of a study of cytomegalovirus exposure and HLA in healthy donors. Clones were read by immunoSEQ multiplex PCR, and TCRdb kept only the in-frame ones, dropping some. The sample lists more than 150,000 clones; around 81% were seen once. Sequencing used PBMCs. These receptors all come from a woman aged 25 to 39 in good health and CMV-seronegative. CDR3s leave out the opening cysteine and the closing phenylalanine or tryptophan.

V gene	J gene	CDR3 protein
TRBV9	TRBJ2-1	ASSPWGSGSVGEQF
TRBV5-1	TRBJ1-4	ASSLGGTGKEKLF
TRBV9	TRBJ2-7	ASSALAGSSYEQY
TRBV28	TRBJ2-1	ASSYSGTGGSLQF
TRBV2	TRBJ2-6	ASSGGQGWKVAGANGLT
TRBV30	TRBJ2-7	AWQSGTSSHEQY
TRBV4-3	TRBJ1-3	ASSQERGTSGNTIY
TRBV18	TRBJ2-2	ASSGVAGELF
TRBV7-9	TRBJ1-5	ASSQDSLNQPQH
TRBV5-4	TRBJ2-3	ASSQLGGGAADTQY
TRBV13	TRBJ2-3	ASSSLAGGPGTQY
TRBV5-1	TRBJ2-1	ASSLGGGSYNEQF
TRBV18	TRBJ1-4	ASSLSTGTTNEKLF
TRBV5-1	TRBJ2-5	ASSLGQGLSETQY
TRBV4-1	TRBJ1-5	ASSQEITVNQPQH
TRBV19	TRBJ1-1	ASSIGAGLNTEAF
TRBV4-3	TRBJ2-7	ASSQDGPGTGLYEQY
TRBV11-2	TRBJ2-5	ASSSGETQY
TRBV7-2	TRBJ1-6	ASSFTGSPLH
TRBV28	TRBJ2-7	ASSLIIGGDRGYEQY
TRBV6-5	TRBJ2-3	ASSYWAGGPTDTQY
TRBV5-1	TRBJ1-1	ASSTDTVNTEAF
TRBV6-1	TRBJ1-1	ASSEVSEAF
TRBV27	TRBJ1-2	ASSLHLGQARGYT
TRBV4-1	TRBJ2-7	ASSQVGTGEYEQY
TRBV12-5	TRBJ2-1	ASGLTSGGYNEQF
TRBV5-6	TRBJ2-7	ASSLRGQISYEQY
TRBV27	TRBJ2-7	ASSRAGGSHEQY
TRBV7-2	TRBJ2-1	ASSSSGTGYNEQF
TRBV28	TRBJ1-2	ASSLRQGARGYT
TRBV18	TRBJ1-1	ASSPILEGQGPNTEAF
TRBV9	TRBJ1-1	ASSIYRDRDTEAF
TRBV10-3	TRBJ1-1	AISDRQAADHTEAF
TRBV7-9	TRBJ1-2	SSSLGGARNGYT
TRBV7-6	TRBJ2-2	ASSFPGLKNTGELF
TRBV7-2	TRBJ2-3	ASSTGLHTGGQY
TRBV6-4	TRBJ2-1	ASSATSGSRPSEQF
TRBV7-7	TRBJ2-5	ASSLRASGIETQY
TRBV7-2	TRBJ1-2	ASSTGQPAGGYT
TRBV6-5	TRBJ1-1	ASSRPGTPLEAF
TRBV19	TRBJ1-1	ASSMIDRGPTEAF
TRBV10-3	TRBJ1-4	AISESAGDEKLF
TRBV13	TRBJ1-3	ASSLERGNTIY
TRBV5-6	TRBJ1-3	ASSWWGDTIY
TRBV19	TRBJ2-2	ASSRGPNTGELF
TRBV7-2	TRBJ2-3	ASSQTTGRTDTQY
TRBV7-8	TRBJ2-1	ASSLSPYLPLYNEQF
TRBV27	TRBJ2-1	ASSLWDSSYNEQF
TRBV7-2	TRBJ1-1	ASSFRQTNTEAF